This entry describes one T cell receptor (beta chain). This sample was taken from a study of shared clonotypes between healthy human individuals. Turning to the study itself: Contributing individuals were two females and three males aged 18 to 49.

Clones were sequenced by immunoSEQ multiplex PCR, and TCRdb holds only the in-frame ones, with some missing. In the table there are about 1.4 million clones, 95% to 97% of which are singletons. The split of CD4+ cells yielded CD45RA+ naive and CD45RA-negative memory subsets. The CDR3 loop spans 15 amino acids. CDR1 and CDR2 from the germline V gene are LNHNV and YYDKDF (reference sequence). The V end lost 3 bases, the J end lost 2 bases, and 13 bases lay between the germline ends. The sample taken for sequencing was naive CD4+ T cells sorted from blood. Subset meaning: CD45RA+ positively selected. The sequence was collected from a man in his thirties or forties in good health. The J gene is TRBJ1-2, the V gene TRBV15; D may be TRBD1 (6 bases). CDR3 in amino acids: CATSSGQQGNYGYTF. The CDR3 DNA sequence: TGTGCCACCAGCAGCGGACAGCAGGGAAACTATGGCTACACCTTC.